The clone carrying this TCR beta chain was seen more than once but under ten times. V gave up 8 bases and J gave up 5 bases, with 12 bases separating them. Germline V gives CDR1 SGHTA, CDR2 FQGNSA. This CDR3 contains 12 residues. Via MiXCR, TCRdb re-called the RT-PCR reads, giving one row per CDR3 protein. The sample contains almost 700,000 distinct CDR3 sequences, 14% of which appear only once. The receptor comes from a female donor in good health, serving as a healthy control. The genes are TRBV7-2 and TRBJ1-1; tentative D call: TRBD1 (5 bases). Sequenced sample: memory CD4+ T cells from blood. CDR3 bases: TGTGCCAGCCACCGTGACAGTACTGAAGCTTTCTTT. Its protein product is CASHRDSTEAFF. The full variable domain, rest sourced from reference TRBV7-2 and TRBJ1-1, is GAGVSQSPSNKVTEKGKDVELRCDPISGHTALYWYRQSLGQGLEFLIYFQGNSAPDKSGLPSDRFSAERTGGSVSTLTIQRTQQEDSAVYLCASHRDSTEAFFGQGTRLTVV.